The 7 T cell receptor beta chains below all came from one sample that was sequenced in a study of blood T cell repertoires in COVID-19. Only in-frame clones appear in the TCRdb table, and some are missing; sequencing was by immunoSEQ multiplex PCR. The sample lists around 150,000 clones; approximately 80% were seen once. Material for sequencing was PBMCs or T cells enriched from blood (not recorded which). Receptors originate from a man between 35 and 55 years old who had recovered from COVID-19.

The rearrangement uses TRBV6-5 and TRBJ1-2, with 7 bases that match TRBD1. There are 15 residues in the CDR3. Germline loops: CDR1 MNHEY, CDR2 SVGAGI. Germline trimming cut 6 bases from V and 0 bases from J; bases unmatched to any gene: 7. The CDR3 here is CASSSGQGANYGYTF. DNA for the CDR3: TGTGCCAGCAGCTCCGGCCAGGGGGCTAACTATGGCTACACCTTC.

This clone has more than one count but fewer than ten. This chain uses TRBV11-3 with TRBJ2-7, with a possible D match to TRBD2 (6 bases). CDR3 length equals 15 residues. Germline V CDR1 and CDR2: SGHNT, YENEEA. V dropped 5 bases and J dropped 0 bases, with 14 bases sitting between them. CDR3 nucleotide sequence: TGTGCCAGCAGCGCACGAAGCGGGTTCTCCTACGAGCAGTACTTC. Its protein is CASSARSGFSYEQYF.

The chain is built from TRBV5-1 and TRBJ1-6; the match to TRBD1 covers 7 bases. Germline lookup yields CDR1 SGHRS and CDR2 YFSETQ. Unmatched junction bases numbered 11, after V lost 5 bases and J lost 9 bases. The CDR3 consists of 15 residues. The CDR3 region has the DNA TGCGCCAGCAGGGGGACAGCCAAAATGAGTTCACCCCTCCACTTT. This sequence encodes CASRGTAKMSSPLHF. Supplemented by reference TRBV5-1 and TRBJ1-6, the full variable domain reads KAGVTQTPRYLIKTRGQQVTLSCSPISGHRSVSWYQQTPGQGLQFLFEYFSETQRNKGNFPGRFSGRQFSNSRSEMNVSTLELGDSALYLCASRGTAKMSSPLHFGNGTRLTVT.

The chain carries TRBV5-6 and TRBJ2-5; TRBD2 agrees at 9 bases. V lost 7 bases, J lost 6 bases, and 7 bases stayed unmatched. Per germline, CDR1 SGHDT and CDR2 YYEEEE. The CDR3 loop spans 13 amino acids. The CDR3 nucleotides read TGTGCCAGCGGCGGCGGGGGGGTGAAGACCCAGTACTTC. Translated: CASGGGGVKTQYF. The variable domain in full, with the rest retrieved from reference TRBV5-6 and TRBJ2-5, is DAGVTQSPTHLIKTRGQQVTLRCSPKSGHDTVSWYQQALGQGPQFIFQYYEEEERQRGNFPDRFSGHQFPNYSSELNVNALLLGDSALYLCASGGGGVKTQYFGPGTRLLVL.

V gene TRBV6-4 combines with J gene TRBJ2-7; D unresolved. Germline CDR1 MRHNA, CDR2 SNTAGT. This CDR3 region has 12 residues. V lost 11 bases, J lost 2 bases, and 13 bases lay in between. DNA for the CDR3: TGTGCCTACGCAACTACACCCTACGAGCAGTACGTC. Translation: CAYATTPYEQYV.

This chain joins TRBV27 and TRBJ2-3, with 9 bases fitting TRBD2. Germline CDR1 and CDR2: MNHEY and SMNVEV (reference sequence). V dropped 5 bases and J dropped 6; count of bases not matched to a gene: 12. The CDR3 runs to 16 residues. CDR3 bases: TGTGCCAGCAGTGCTACTCTAGCGGGGTGGGGGGATACGCAGTATTTT. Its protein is CASSATLAGWGDTQYF.

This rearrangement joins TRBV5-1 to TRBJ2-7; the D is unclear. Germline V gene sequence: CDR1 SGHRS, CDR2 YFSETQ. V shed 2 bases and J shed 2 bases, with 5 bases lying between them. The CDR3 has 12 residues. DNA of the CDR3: TGCGCCAGCAGCTTTACACCCTACGAGCAGTACGTC. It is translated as CASSFTPYEQYV.